Described below is a single TCR beta chain sequence and its context. The antigen it recognizes is unknown. Base qualities are not provided; no much larger clone lies one nucleotide away. This entry comes from a study of T-cell memory formation after mild COVID-19 (dated by TCRdb to about 2021). For context, the study as a whole: TCR sequence clusters from the two donors were largely donor specific. In two donors, T-cell clones that expanded and contracted after mild COVID-19 were tracked by sequencing TCRalpha and TCRbeta repertoires over time. Two young, previously healthy adult volunteers made up the cohort, one male and one female. Overall results and qualifications from the work: Some responding clones were detected in pre-infection memory, which suggested that pre-existing cross-reactive memory T cells had joined the SARS-CoV-2 response. The second-wave clones that peaked on day 37 were not confirmed to be SARS-CoV-2 specific. Clones that contracted from day 15 to 85 showed balanced CD4/CD8 phenotypes, whereas a second wave of clones that expanded from day 15 to 37 leaned towards CD4+. Contracting CD4+ clones were located mainly in the CM and EM memory subsets, whereas CD8+ clones were found to be enriched in EMRA. Only two mild cases were covered by the study, and larger cohorts that include severe cases with pre-infection samples were considered necessary.

Reads for this sample came from an Illumina NovaSeq 6000. TCRalpha and TCRbeta cDNA libraries were constructed by 5'RACE with constant-segment primers, with sample barcodes and unique molecular identifiers being introduced. RNA was extracted from every sample with Trizol reagent. Library amplification was performed in two PCR steps, and a second sample barcode and Illumina TruSeq adapters were introduced in the second step. Sequencing of the libraries was done on an Illumina NovaSeq, producing 2 x 150 bp paired-end reads. Concerning the study's data processing: The reads were demultiplexed and collapsed into UMI-guided consensus sequences using migec v1.2.7. With mixcr v2.1.11, UMI consensuses were aligned to TRA and TRB V and J templates and assembled into clonotypes. A clonotype was counted as expanded or contracted only if both edgeR and NoisET called the change significant, with noise models trained on biological replicates. For edgeR calls, the cutoffs were a false discovery rate-adjusted p below 0.01 and a log2 fold-change threshold of 1. As an exploratory analysis of dynamics, max-normalized trajectories of the 1000 most abundant clonotypes were examined with PCA combined with hierarchical clustering. The CD4 or CD8 phenotype of responding clones was assigned using the separately sequenced CD4+ and CD8+ repertoires. Through fastp at Q25 and MiXCR, TCRdb rebuilt clones from the public reads, retaining in-frame beta chains. Here each entry gathers all rows of one CDR3 protein and keeps the most common genes and DNA. TCRdb assigned the V and J calls; the authors' analysis was not used. In all, the sample holds under 250,000 distinct CDR3 sequences, and 15% to 19% of those were seen once. The ten largest clones capture 2.1% of the sample.

The CDR3 goes from the cysteine to the phenylalanine over 15 residues. Only the CDR3 region is kept as DNA, spanning 45 bases read in frame from base 1. Clipping removes 6 bases from V and 0 bases from J, with 7 as the unmatched junction base count. Ficoll-Paque density gradient centrifugation was the method used to isolate PBMCs. Sequencing was performed on PBMCs or a T cell subset sorted from them (not recorded which). The TCR comes from an adult woman who had mild COVID-19 (a few samples of this study predate the infection). The sample titles of this study are shuffled in the database, so cell type and time point are left out; the donor was told from shared clones. Recombination joined TRBV12-3 or TRBV12-4 with TRBJ2-7; 8 central nucleotides agree with TRBD1. The CDR3 has the sequence CASSGTGGYSYEQYF. The DNA reads TGTGCCAGCAGCGGAACAGGGGGTTACTCCTACGAGCAGTACTTC.